This T cell receptor beta chain is drawn from a study of tumor and adjacent non-tumor tissue in lung cancer. Whole-study results and caveats: Shorter survival was associated with higher TCR diversity in tumors. Compared with tumor, normal lung showed significantly lower TCR diversity.

RNA was extracted from bulk tissue without any cell sorting. This non-tumor lung sample came from over 3 cm beyond the tumor edge. Between August and November 2014, newly diagnosed, chemotherapy-naive lung cancer patients underwent thoracic surgery in China. The library came from three nested PCR rounds adapted from ARM-PCR protocols. TCRdb reprocessed the multiplex PCR reads via MiXCR and lists one record per CDR3 protein. The sample consists of approximately 90,000 distinct CDR3 sequences, 75% to 85% of them appearing once. V lost 2 bases, J lost 9 bases, and 18 bases stayed unmatched. There are 18 residues in the CDR3. Germline V gene lookup returns CDR1 SGHRS and CDR2 YFSETQ. About this clonotype: The antigen remains unidentified. Here the CDR3 omits its conserved ending phenylalanine or tryptophan, so a read error is the likely source.

The chain employs TRBV5-1 and TRBJ2-2; 8 bases match TRBD2. Sequencing was performed on distant non-tumor lung tissue. The TCR sequence derives from a woman aged 45 to 65 with non-small cell lung cancer. CDR3 sequence reads: CASSFSLAGPTNIWELFL. The CDR3 DNA reads TGCGCCAGCAGCTTCAGCCTAGCGGGCCCAACGAACATCTGGGAGCTGTTTCTT.